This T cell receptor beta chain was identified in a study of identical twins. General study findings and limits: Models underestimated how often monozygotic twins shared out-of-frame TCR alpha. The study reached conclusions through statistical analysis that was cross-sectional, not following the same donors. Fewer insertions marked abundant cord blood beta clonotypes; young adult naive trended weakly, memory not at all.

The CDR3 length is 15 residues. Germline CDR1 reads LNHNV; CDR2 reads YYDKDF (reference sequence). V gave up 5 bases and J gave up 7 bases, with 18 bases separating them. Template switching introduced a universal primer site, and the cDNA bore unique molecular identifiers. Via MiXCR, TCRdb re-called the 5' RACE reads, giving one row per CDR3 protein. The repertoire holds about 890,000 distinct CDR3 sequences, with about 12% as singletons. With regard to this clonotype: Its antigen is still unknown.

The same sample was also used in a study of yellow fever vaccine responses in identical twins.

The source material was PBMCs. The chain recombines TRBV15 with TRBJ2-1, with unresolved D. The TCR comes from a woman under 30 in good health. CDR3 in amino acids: CATSSGVGRGNEQFF. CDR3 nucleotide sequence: TGTGCCACCAGCTCCGGCGTGGGTCGTGGGAATGAGCAGTTCTTC. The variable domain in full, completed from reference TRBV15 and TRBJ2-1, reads DAMVIQNPRYQVTQFGKPVTLSCSQTLNHNVMYWYQQKSSQAPKLLFHYYDKDFNNEADTPDNFQSRRPNTSFCFLDIRSPGLGDTAMYLCATSSGVGRGNEQFFGPGTRLTVL.